This is a list of T cell receptor beta chains from one sample in a study of T-cell reconstitution after alpha-beta-depleted transplantation in children. One entry per CDR3 protein results from TCRdb running MiXCR on the PCR reads. The sample lists a few hundred thousand distinct CDR3 sequences; around 17% were seen once. The sequencing used PBMCs from the stem cell graft donor, collected from the stem cell graft. Source of these receptors: a human donor who donated a stem cell graft to a child with acute lymphoblastic leukemia. The CDR3 runs from the conserved cysteine through the conserved F or W. The D gene is left open where the match is weak. Clone size is stated in some rows and not others, as once, few, many or a class when expanded.

cdr3_aa,cdr3_nt,d_call,j_call,clone_size,v_call
CASSSLLARGYTF,TGCGCCAGCAGCTCACTGTTAGCCAGAGGCTACACCTTC,NA,TRBJ1-2,NA,TRBV5-1
CASSLSTVHEKLFF,TGTGCCAGCAGTTTGTCGACAGTGCATGAAAAACTGTTTTTT,NA,TRBJ1-4,few,TRBV5-6
CASSVTGGGYNEQFF,TGTGCCAGCAGCGTAACAGGGGGAGGGTACAATGAGCAGTTCTTC,NA,TRBJ2-1,once,TRBV9
CSARALAGAYNEQFF,TGCAGTGCTAGGGCACTAGCGGGAGCCTACAATGAGCAGTTCTTC,TRBD2,TRBJ2-1,NA,TRBV20-1
CASSAGIKTEAFF,TGCGCCAGCAGTGCCGGGATTAAAACTGAAGCTTTCTTT,NA,TRBJ1-1,once,TRBV10-1
CAVHQDLSGANVLTF,TGTGCGGTCCACCAAGATCTCTCTGGGGCCAACGTCCTGACTTTC,NA,TRBJ2-6,NA,TRBV6-1
CASSLGASDPRNEQFF,TGTGCCAGCAGTTTAGGGGCTAGCGACCCTAGGAATGAGCAGTTCTTC,NA,TRBJ2-1,few,TRBV28
CASSRGLAGNNEQFF,TGCGCCAGCAGCAGGGGACTAGCGGGCAACAATGAGCAGTTCTTC,TRBD2,TRBJ2-1,few,TRBV5-1
CASSSLGMNTEAFF,TGCGCCAGCAGCTCCTTGGGTATGAACACTGAAGCTTTCTTT,NA,TRBJ1-1,NA,TRBV5-1
CASRLRTGGMGQDGYEQYF,TGTGCCAGCAGACTCCGGACAGGGGGGATGGGGCAAGATGGATACGAGCAGTACTTC,TRBD1,TRBJ2-7,NA,TRBV6-1
CASSQFRTGAGYGYTF,TGCGCCAGCAGCCAATTTCGAACAGGGGCCGGGTATGGCTACACCTTC,TRBD1,TRBJ1-2,NA,TRBV4-1
CATSRDRVLTWYGYTF,TGTGCCACCAGCAGGGACAGGGTGCTGACGTGGTATGGCTACACCTTC,TRBD1,TRBJ1-2,few,TRBV15
CASSERTSGSGWTTDTQYF,TGTGCCAGCAGCGAAAGGACTAGCGGGAGCGGATGGACCACAGATACGCAGTATTTT,TRBD2,TRBJ2-3,NA,TRBV13
CASTGQRNQPQHF,TGTGCCAGTACGGGGCAGCGCAATCAGCCCCAGCATTTT,NA,TRBJ1-5,NA,TRBV19
CSASSPSGRSLNEQFF,TGCAGTGCTAGTTCGCCCAGCGGGAGGTCCCTTAATGAGCAGTTCTTC,TRBD2,TRBJ2-1,NA,TRBV20-1
CASSEPGLAGDTQYF,TGTGCCAGCAGTGAACCCGGACTAGCGGGAGATACGCAGTATTTT,TRBD2,TRBJ2-3,few,TRBV27
CSAQGRGNQPQHF,TGCAGCGCCCAGGGTAGGGGCAATCAGCCCCAGCATTTT,NA,TRBJ1-5,NA,TRBV29-1
CASSFFGGSTDTQYF,TGTGCCAGCAGCTTTTTCGGCGGGAGCACAGATACGCAGTATTTT,NA,TRBJ2-3,few,TRBV5-6